This entry lists 25 T cell receptor beta chains sequenced from one sample in a study of CD8 T cells in Susac syndrome. Roughly 0.45 to 1 ug RNA was reverse transcribed with random hexamers. TCRdb re-analysed the immunoSEQ multiplex PCR reads in MiXCR, keeping a single row per CDR3 protein. In the table there are roughly 200,000 distinct CDR3 sequences, approximately 95% of which are singletons. Sequenced material: CD8+ T cells from PBMCs. These receptors came from a human donor with multiple sclerosis.

V gene TRBV28 combines with J gene TRBJ1-2; D ambiguous. From germline, CDR1 is MDHEN and CDR2 SYDVKM. The CDR3 is 11 residues long. Between the trimmed V and J ends, which lost 5 bases and 3 bases, there was a span of 4 bases. CDR3 bases: TGTGCCAGCAGTGCCGACTATGGCTACACCTTC. As protein: CASSADYGYTF.

This clonotype was counted once. V and J are TRBV29-1 and TRBJ2-1; D remains ambiguous. The germline V gene encodes CDR1 SQVTM and CDR2 ANQGSEA. Trimming pared 7 bases from V and 5 bases from J, leaving 9 bases between. This CDR3 has 11 amino acids. This chain's CDR3 is CSAELDNEQFF. The CDR3, as DNA: TGCAGCGCCGAACTGGACAATGAGCAGTTCTTC.

The CDR3 spells CASSQVSGTGHRTDTQYF. The CDR3, as DNA: TGCGCCAGCAGCCAAGTGAGCGGGACAGGACATCGCACAGATACGCAGTATTTT. The chain combines TRBV4-1 with TRBJ2-3; D may be TRBD1 (8 bases). The CDR3 is made up of 18 amino acids. The V end lost 1 base, the J end lost 1 base, and 18 bases lay between the germline ends. Germline V gene lookup returns CDR1 MGHRA and CDR2 YSYEKL.

The chain uses TRBV20-1 and TRBJ2-1, with D perhaps matching TRBD2 (6 bases). The CDR3 is 16 amino acids. V was cut by 0 bases and J by 0 bases, with 12 bases left in between. CDR1 and CDR2 from the germline V gene are DFQATT and SNEGSKA (reference sequence). CDR3 bases: TGCAGTGCTAGAGATCGGGGCGGGACCTCCTACAATGAGCAGTTCTTC. Residues: CSARDRGGTSYNEQFF.

In this sample, this clonotype turned up a few times. The rearrangement links TRBV19 to TRBJ2-3, with a possible D match to TRBD2 (5 bases). The CDR3 length is 13 residues. Germline CDR1 LNHDA, CDR2 SQIVND (reference sequence). Trimming left V 5 bases short and J 1 base short, with 7 bases between. Here the CDR3 reads CASSFGGTDTQYF. For the CDR3, the DNA is TGTGCCAGTAGTTTCGGGGGCACAGATACGCAGTATTTT.

J is TRBJ2-1 and V is TRBV29-1; 13 bases are shared with TRBD2. This CDR3 region has 14 residues. Germline CDR1 SQVTM, CDR2 ANQGSEA. V lost 6 bases to trimming and J lost 8 bases; unmatched junction nucleotides: 7. The CDR3 nucleotides read TGCAGCGTAGAGACTAGCGGGAGGACATATGAGCAGTTCTTC. It yields the protein CSVETSGRTYEQFF.

This clonotype was seen just once. This chain uses TRBV19 with TRBJ1-2; the D gene is possibly TRBD1 (5 bases). V was pared by 10 bases and J by 6 bases, with 18 bases between. CDR3 size: 13 residues. Germline-derived CDR1 and CDR2 are LNHDA and SQIVND (reference sequence). CDR3 DNA: TGTGCCACCTGGGACGGGGGTAGGCATGGCTACACCTTC. Residues: CATWDGGRHGYTF.

V gene TRBV29-1 combines with J gene TRBJ2-3; 13 nucleotides align to TRBD2. The J segment lost 4 bases and the V segment lost 6 bases, leaving 7 bases of the junction unmatched. Germline V gene sequence: CDR1 SQVTM, CDR2 ANQGSEA. The CDR3 covers 15 residues. In DNA form, the CDR3 reads TGCAGCGTGGCCGGGACTAGCGGGGTATCAGATACGCAGTATTTT. It yields the protein CSVAGTSGVSDTQYF.

This clonotype showed up just once. The chain employs TRBV29-1 and TRBJ1-1; D remains ambiguous. Trimming left V 5 bases short and J 7 bases short, with 8 bases between. CDR1 SQVTM and CDR2 ANQGSEA come from the germline V gene. The length of the CDR3 is 10 residues. The chain's CDR3 is CSVPGVEAFF. CDR3 in DNA: TGCAGCGTTCCCGGGGTTGAAGCTTTCTTT.

V is TRBV2 and J is TRBJ1-2; D ambiguous. The CDR3 consists of 12 residues. Trimming cost V 2 bases and J 3 bases, with 4 bases left between them. Germline V gene data show CDR1 as SNHLY and CDR2 as FYNNEI. CDR3 protein: CASSELDYGYTF. DNA for the CDR3: TGTGCCAGCAGTGAACTCGACTATGGCTACACCTTC.

The count of this clonotype is one. The chain has TRBV4-1 and TRBJ1-5; D gene uncertain. Germline V gene data show CDR1 as MGHRA and CDR2 as YSYEKL. V lost 0 bases to trimming and J lost 7 bases, with 10 bases between them. There are 14 residues in the CDR3. The CDR3 coding sequence is TGCGCCAGCAGCCAAGATTTAGGCAGCCAGCCCCAGCATTTT. Translated: CASSQDLGSQPQHF.

The chain couples TRBV24-1 to TRBJ2-1; unclear D gene. Germline assignment: CDR1 KGHDR and CDR2 SFDVKD. V lost 5 bases, J lost 5 bases, and 6 bases lay in between. The CDR3 has 12 amino acids. The CDR3 region has the DNA TGTGCCACCAGTGGGATCGACAATGAGCAGTTCTTC. Its translation: CATSGIDNEQFF.

The gene calls are TRBV29-1 and TRBJ2-3, with a possible D match to TRBD2 (6 bases). Per the germline V gene, CDR1 is SQVTM and CDR2 is ANQGSEA. Trimming took off 4 bases at V and 7 bases at J, with 15 bases between the two ends. This CDR3 is 13 amino acids long. CDR3: CSVVLSGDHTQYF. CDR3 sequence (DNA): TGCAGCGTTGTCCTCTCGGGGGACCATACGCAGTATTTT.

V and J are TRBV30 and TRBJ2-7; the match to TRBD1 covers 11 bases. The CDR3 extends over 14 amino acids. CDR1 and CDR2 from the germline V gene are GTSNPN and SVGIG (reference sequence). V was clipped by 2 bases and J by 7 bases; unmatched bases: 7. Here the CDR3 DNA reads TGTGCCTGGAGTCCCGGACAGGGGGCAAATGAGCAGTACTTC. Protein product: CAWSPGQGANEQYF.

This rearrangement joins TRBV29-1 to TRBJ2-2; maybe TRBD1 (5 bases). V was shortened by 4 bases and J by 6 bases, with 12 bases between the two germline ends. Germline V gene lookup returns CDR1 SQVTM and CDR2 ANQGSEA. The length of the CDR3 is 13 residues. The CDR3 protein is CSVGGRVPGELFF. The CDR3 coding sequence is TGCAGCGTTGGAGGCAGGGTCCCCGGGGAGCTGTTTTTT.

J is TRBJ2-7 and V is TRBV7-9; 8 nucleotides align to TRBD1. Germline V gene sequence: CDR1 SEHNR, CDR2 FQNEAQ (reference sequence). The CDR3 sequence is 13 residues long. With V trimmed by 1 base and J by 5 bases, 1 base remained unmatched. The CDR3 DNA is TGTGCCAGCAGCTTAGAGACAGGGGACGAGCAGTACTTC. It is translated as CASSLETGDEQYF.

The gene calls are TRBV3-1 and TRBJ2-1; either TRBD1 or TRBD2 may fit D (5 bases each). The CDR3 extends over 13 amino acids. The V end was cut by 4 bases, the J end by 9 bases, with 13 bases between. Germline assignment: CDR1 LGHDT and CDR2 YNNKEL (reference sequence). CDR3 residues: CASSPGQGSEQFF. The DNA of the CDR3 is TGTGCCAGCAGCCCGGGGCAGGGCAGTGAGCAGTTCTTC.

The genes are TRBV29-1 and TRBJ2-7; TRBD1 is a possible D gene (5 bases). The CDR3 runs to 12 residues. Trimming removed 4 bases from V and 4 bases from J, with 11 bases in between. CDR1 is SQVTM and CDR2 is ANQGSEA in the germline V gene. The CDR3 bases are TGCAGCGTTGCTGCAGGGCCGTACGAGCAGTACTTC. Translation gives CSVAAGPYEQYF.

The chain links TRBV3-1 to TRBJ2-1, with D hard to call. Trimming shortened V by 3 bases and J by 8 bases, and 8 bases separated the two germline ends. Germline V gene sequence: CDR1 LGHDT, CDR2 YNNKEL (reference sequence). The CDR3 length is 12 residues. The CDR3 region is CASSHRLYEQFF. In DNA, the CDR3 is TGTGCCAGCAGCCACCGACTCTATGAGCAGTTCTTC.

The V call is TRBV11-2, the J call TRBJ1-2; no clear D gene. There are 12 residues in the CDR3. The germline gives CDR1 SGHAT, CDR2 FQNNGV. V dropped 1 base and J dropped 7 bases, with 7 bases sitting between them. DNA for the CDR3: TGTGCCAGCAGCTTAGTGGGTTCTGGCTACACCTTC. It yields the protein CASSLVGSGYTF.

The gene calls are TRBV3-1 and TRBJ2-5, with 7 bases fitting TRBD1. Trimming at V came to 0 bases and at J to 1 base, leaving 5 bases not matched to a gene. There are 16 residues in the CDR3. CDR1 is LGHDT and CDR2 is YNNKEL in the germline V gene (reference sequence). CDR3 nucleotide sequence: TGTGCCAGCAGCCAAGATCGGAGGACAGGCCAAGAGACCCAGTACTTC. Protein: CASSQDRRTGQETQYF.

The V and J genes are TRBV7-9 and TRBJ2-7; D might be TRBD1 (6 bases). CDR3 length: 16 amino acids. The germline V gene encodes CDR1 SEHNR and CDR2 FQNEAQ (reference sequence). Trimming cost V 6 bases and J 0 bases, with 18 bases left between them. The CDR3 bases are TGTGCCAGCAGTTCCCCTCCCGGACAGAACTCCTACGAGCAGTACTTC. Amino acid sequence: CASSSPPGQNSYEQYF.

The chain employs TRBV28 and TRBJ2-1; TRBD2 aligns across 7 bases. Trimming removed 7 bases from V and 5 bases from J; junction bases left unmatched: 8. Germline V CDR1 and CDR2: MDHEN, SYDVKM. The CDR3 loop spans 14 amino acids. In DNA, the CDR3 is TGTGCCAGCATCTTAGCTAGCGGACACAATGAGCAGTTCTTC. As protein: CASILASGHNEQFF. The whole variable domain, filled in from reference TRBV28 and TRBJ2-1, reads DVKVTQSSRYLVKRTGEKVFLECVQDMDHENMFWYRQDPGLGLRLIYFSYDVKMKEKGDIPEGYSVSREKKERFSLILESASTNQTSMYLCASILASGHNEQFFGPGTRLTVL.

The rearrangement links TRBV7-9 to TRBJ2-2; 7 positions agree with TRBD1. Germline V gene sequence: CDR1 SEHNR, CDR2 FQNEAQ (reference sequence). The CDR3 spans 15 residues. V trimming: 4 bases; J trimming: 2 bases; junction bases outside the gene matches: 4. CDR3 DNA: TGTGCCAGCAGCTGGGACAGTGGAAACACCGGGGAGCTGTTTTTT. It is translated as CASSWDSGNTGELFF.

The J gene is TRBJ2-5, the V gene TRBV10-3; 8 nucleotides match TRBD2. In germline, CDR1 is ENHRY, CDR2 SYGVKD. The CDR3 has 14 residues. Trimming cost V 9 bases and J 2 bases; bases outside gene matches: 8. DNA for the CDR3: TGTGCCATAGCTCCAGCGGGGGTGCAAGAGACCCAGTACTTC. It is translated as CAIAPAGVQETQYF.